The clone carrying this T cell receptor (beta chain) was counted a few times. The sample is drawn from a study of blood T cell repertoires in COVID-19. Germline V gene sequence: CDR1 MNHEY, CDR2 SMNVEV (reference sequence). The CDR3 has 16 residues. After removal of 5 bases from V and 7 bases from J, the junction contained 15 bases not matched to a gene. In the authors' workflow: Reference gene primers were amplified, and this amplification served to estimate nucleated cell counts. The repertoire was sequenced with immunoSEQ multiplex PCR; TCRdb's copy has only in-frame clones and lacks some. The V and J calls and clone size are taken from that table; D and trimming were inferred from the DNA. The data show over 200,000 clones, 65% to 85% seen once.

The TCR comes from a man aged 35 to 55 with active or convalescent COVID-19. The sequenced sample consisted of peripheral blood. The gene calls are TRBV27 and TRBJ2-7, with 9 bases lining up with TRBD2. CDR3 DNA sequence: TGTGCCAGCAGTCCTATTGGCGGGAGGGACCGGAGAGAGCAGTACTTC. Translated: CASSPIGGRDRREQYF.